This TCR beta chain was identified in a study of blood T cell repertoires in COVID-19. Overall study: The United States, Italy and Spain provided the acute and convalescent COVID-19 samples. PBMCs, B-cell-depleted T cells, or T cells were the source of the cDNA or gDNA that made up the material.

Remarks on this clone: One junction end does not reproduce the germline sequence, and a read error may be involved.

The CDR3 is 20 residues long. In germline, CDR1 is SGHTA, CDR2 FQGTGA. Per the original data handling: Quantification of nucleated cells was approximated via reference gene primer amplification. Method: immunoSEQ multiplex PCR; TCRdb's copy keeps in-frame clones and lacks some. That table furnishes V, J and clone size, whereas the DNA furnished D and trimming. The sample has 150,000 or so clones, about 91% seen once. Sequenced: peripheral blood. The V and J genes are TRBV7-3 and TRBJ2-2; D gene unclear. This sequence originates from a woman aged 60-75 years with acute or convalescent COVID-19. CDR3 sequence reads: CASSLTYVGDPPASTGELFF. The CDR3 DNA reads as TGTGCCAGCAGCCTAACATACGTGGGCGACCCCCCAGCAAGCACCGGGGAGCTGTTTTTT.